This record concerns one T cell receptor (beta chain) sequence. As handled by the study authors: Estimation of nucleated cell counts relied on the amplification of reference gene primers. The data were produced by immunoSEQ multiplex PCR, yet TCRdb's version contains in-frame clones alone and is incomplete. From that table come the V and J calls and clone size; the DNA was used to work out D and trimming. This table holds roughly 120,000 clones, around 74% found once. These data originate in a study of blood T cell repertoires in COVID-19. This CDR3 is built from 15 residues. Trimming cost V 5 bases and J 0 bases, with 11 bases left between them. CDR1 is SGHAT and CDR2 is FQNNGV in the germline V gene. It was during active infection that Seattle patients were enrolled and then longitudinally followed.

Sequenced sample: peripheral blood. V usage is TRBV11-2 and J usage is TRBJ1-3; a possible D gene is TRBD1 (5 bases). This TCR derives from a man older than 75 with COVID-19, enrolled during active disease. The CDR3 DNA sequence: TGTGCCAGCAGCCCGCGACAGAGCTCTGGAAACACCATATATTTT. This translates into CASSPRQSSGNTIYF. The full variable domain, rest sourced from reference TRBV11-2 and TRBJ1-3, is EAGVAQSPRYKIIEKRQSVAFWCNPISGHATLYWYQQILGQGPKLLIQFQNNGVVDDSQLPKDRFSAERLKGVDSTLKIQPAKLEDSAVYLCASSPRQSSGNTIYFGEGSWLTVV.